Listed here is a single TCR beta chain. The antigen remains undetermined. These data come from a study of CD8 T cells in Susac syndrome. The V end was cut by 4 bases, the J end by 0 bases, with 9 bases between. Per germline, CDR1 LGHNT and CDR2 FRNRAP. CDR3 length: 15 residues. General study findings and limits: Only a relatively small number of individuals were included in the TCR sequencing and HLA analysis.

Random hexamers were used to reverse transcribe 0.5 to 1 ug of RNA. Multiplex immunoSEQ PCR targeted 54 Vbeta and 13 Jbeta TCR beta segments. MiXCR, applied by TCRdb to the immunoSEQ multiplex PCR reads, yields one record per CDR3 protein. The sample shows more than 70,000 distinct CDR3 sequences, 90% to 95% of them seen only once. Negative magnetic isolation gave CD8+ and CD4+ cells; FACS enriched CD8+ TEMRA. V gene TRBV12-5 combines with J gene TRBJ2-2; the D gene is possibly TRBD1 (6 bases). The receptor was derived from a human donor with multiple sclerosis. Sequencing was performed on CD8+ T cells from PBMCs. The CDR3 region is CASGYRTANTGELFF. CDR3 DNA: TGTGCTAGTGGTTACAGGACAGCGAACACCGGGGAGCTGTTTTTT. Using reference TRBV12-5 and TRBJ2-2 for the parts outside the CDR3, the full variable domain is DARVTQTPRHKVTEMGQEVTMRCQPILGHNTVFWYRQTMMQGLELLAYFRNRAPLDDSGMPKDRFSAEMPDATLATLKIQPSEPRDSAVYFCASGYRTANTGELFFGEGSRLTVL.